Following are 11 T cell receptor beta chains from one sample sequenced in a study of shared T cell receptors in the human thymus. Data came from immunoSEQ multiplex PCR; TCRdb stores just in-frame clones and leaves some out. The sample records hundreds of thousands of clones, 80% to 90% being singletons. Separately, the same data were catalogued under a study of human thymus T cells.

Sequenced sample: thymocytes. The receptors come from a boy less than two years old with a congenital heart defect.

The chain is built from TRBV19 and TRBJ2-7; 10 bases fit TRBD1. CDR3 size: 15 residues. Germline loops: CDR1 LNHDA, CDR2 SQIVND (reference sequence). With V trimmed by 3 bases and J by 6 bases, 8 bases remained unmatched. The CDR3 DNA is TGTGCCAGTAGTATGACCCCGGGACAGGGGTGCGAGCAGTACTTC. The encoded protein is CASSMTPGQGCEQYF.

In DNA, the CDR3 is TGTGCCAGCAGTAAGGTACAGGGGGATTATGAAAAACTGTTTTTT. It is translated as CASSKVQGDYEKLFF. The genes are TRBV2 and TRBJ1-4; 8 bases align to TRBD1. V lost 5 bases and J lost 6; bases outside the gene matches: 8. This CDR3 is built from 15 residues. The V gene's germline CDR1 is SNHLY and CDR2 FYNNEI.

J is TRBJ2-7 and V is TRBV6-5, with a weak D call TRBD2 (5 bases). The germline V and J ends were trimmed by 7 bases and 3 bases, with 13 bases remaining between them. Per germline, CDR1 MNHEY and CDR2 SVGAGI. This CDR3 is 13 amino acids long. The CDR3 reads CASKRDGDYEQYF. CDR3 DNA sequence: TGTGCCAGCAAACGGGATGGAGACTACGAGCAGTACTTC.

J is TRBJ2-5 and V is TRBV5-1, with a possible D match to TRBD2 (5 bases). CDR1 and CDR2 (germline): SGHRS, YFSETQ. There are 14 residues in the CDR3. Trimming stripped 4 bases from V and 5 bases from J, with 15 bases between. This chain's CDR3 is CASSPGLPRETQYF. The CDR3 nucleotides read TGCGCCAGCAGCCCAGGACTGCCACGGGAGACCCAGTACTTC.

This chain uses TRBV6-5 with TRBJ1-2; no clear D gene. This CDR3 spans 15 amino acids. The germline V gene encodes CDR1 MNHEY and CDR2 SVGAGI. V was pared by 4 bases and J by 3 bases, with 15 bases between. The CDR3 here is CASSCDKPVYYGYTF. CDR3 nucleotide sequence: TGTGCCAGCAGTTGCGACAAGCCAGTGTACTATGGCTACACCTTC.

The J gene is TRBJ2-4, the V gene TRBV5-1; a possible D gene is TRBD2 (6 bases). CDR3 length equals 15 residues. Trimming pared 0 bases from V and 3 bases from J, leaving 10 bases between. Looked up from germline, CDR1 is SGHRS and CDR2 is YFSETQ. The CDR3 spells CASSLALDYKNIQYF. The CDR3 region has the DNA TGCGCCAGCAGCTTGGCACTGGACTACAAAAACATTCAGTACTTC. Full variable domain (rest looked up from reference TRBV5-1 and TRBJ2-4): KAGVTQTPRYLIKTRGQQVTLSCSPISGHRSVSWYQQTPGQGLQFLFEYFSETQRNKGNFPGRFSGRQFSNSRSEMNVSTLELGDSALYLCASSLALDYKNIQYFGAGTRLSVL.

This clone was seen once. DNA of the CDR3: TGCGCCAGCAGCCAAGATAGGGGCTACGAGCAGTACTTC. Its protein product is CASSQDRGYEQYF. The chain uses TRBV4-1 and TRBJ2-7, with a tentative D call TRBD1 (5 bases). Germline V gene sequence: CDR1 MGHRA, CDR2 YSYEKL. This CDR3 comprises 13 residues. Trimming pared 0 bases from V and 3 bases from J, leaving 6 bases between.

This chain uses TRBV4-1 with TRBJ2-1, with TRBD1 matching 10 bases. V lost 0 bases and J lost 4; bases outside the gene matches: 9. CDR1 and CDR2 (germline): MGHRA, YSYEKL. The CDR3 has 18 amino acids. CDR3 nucleotides: TGCGCCAGCAGCCAAGATCAAATAGGGGACAGGGGTTACAATGAGCAGTTCTTC. Translating it yields CASSQDQIGDRGYNEQFF.

The gene calls are TRBV7-6 and TRBJ2-7, with D tentatively TRBD2 (5 bases). The ends were cut back, 0 bases at V and 5 bases at J, with 14 bases in the middle. Germline lookup yields CDR1 SGHVS and CDR2 FNYEAQ. This CDR3 region has 15 residues. As DNA, the CDR3 is TGTGCCAGCAGCTTAGCTGCTTATGGAGGCCACGAGCAGTACTTC. As protein: CASSLAAYGGHEQYF.

The V call is TRBV6-1, the J call TRBJ2-1, with 8 bases that match TRBD2. The V gene end was trimmed by 4 bases and the J gene end by 3 bases; junction bases not matched to a gene: 11. The germline V gene encodes CDR1 MNHNS and CDR2 SASEGT. This CDR3 is built from 17 residues. The chain's CDR3 is CASSVGRGLGFYNEQFF. In DNA, the CDR3 is TGTGCCAGCAGTGTAGGTAGGGGACTAGGCTTCTACAATGAGCAGTTCTTC.

This clone was found once. The chain uses TRBV28 and TRBJ2-7; 8 positions agree with TRBD1. The V gene's germline CDR1 is MDHEN and CDR2 SYDVKM. The CDR3 has 17 amino acids. V lost 6 bases and J lost 3; bases outside the gene matches: 16. CDR3 residues: CASSCHLQGQERYEQYF. The CDR3 bases are TGTGCCAGCAGCTGCCACCTACAGGGACAGGAACGCTACGAGCAGTACTTC.